Below, 6 T cell receptor beta chains from the same sample are listed, as sequenced in a study of PD-1 blockade in classical Hodgkin lymphoma. All patients experienced relapse after autologous stem cell transplantation, and brentuximab vedotin exposure was variable. TCRdb's table, derived via immunoSEQ multiplex PCR, lists solely in-frame clones and lacks some. The sample includes around 20,000 clones, around 86% of them seen just once. The sequencing here drew on peripheral blood mononuclear cells (PBMCs), taken before the second cycle of nivolumab. These receptors were taken from a human donor with classical Hodgkin lymphoma.

This clone appeared a single time. Sequence at one end of the junction differs from germline and may be a read error. The same CDR3 also results from other DNA sequences found in this sample. This sequence joins TRBV5-1 and TRBJ1-4; TRBD1 aligns across 11 bases. The length of the CDR3 is 18 residues. CDR1 and CDR2 (germline): SGHRS, YFSETQ. The CDR3 DNA follows: TGTGCCAGCAGCGCCGGGACAGGGGGAAGGATGGGGAAAGAAAAACTGTTTTTT. Its protein is CASSAGTGGRMGKEKLFF.

In DNA, the CDR3 is TGTGCCAGCAGCTTACAAGGTCTGAACACTGAAGCTTTCTTT. Translated: CASSLQGLNTEAFF. The J gene is TRBJ1-1, the V gene TRBV7-2; no firm D call. V was shortened by 2 bases and J by 0 bases, with 7 bases between the two germline ends. Germline V CDR1 and CDR2: SGHTA, FQGNSA. This CDR3 is 14 amino acids long.

V and J are TRBV4-3 and TRBJ2-7; D is unclear. CDR3 length: 14 amino acids. The germline CDR1 and CDR2 sequences are LGHNA and YSLEER. Trimming shortened V by 0 bases and J by 2 bases, and 8 bases separated the two germline ends. CDR3 in amino acids: CASSQDKGPYEQYF. CDR3 nucleotide sequence: TGCGCCAGCAGCCAAGATAAGGGTCCCTACGAGCAGTACTTC.

Only one count was recorded for this clone. The chain couples TRBV7-9 to TRBJ2-3, with 7 positions matching TRBD1. There are 16 residues in the CDR3. Germline CDR1 reads SEHNR; CDR2 reads FQNEAQ (reference sequence). J was trimmed by 0 bases and V by 5 bases; bases with no gene match: 8. For the CDR3, the DNA is TGTGCCAGCAGCCAAGGACAGGCGATTAGCACAGATACGCAGTATTTT. This codes for CASSQGQAISTDTQYF.

This clone was picked up a small number of times. The chain carries TRBV6-6 and TRBJ1-1; TRBD1 might be the D (6 bases). Germline V CDR1 and CDR2: MNHNY, SVGAGI (reference sequence). The CDR3 extends over 15 amino acids. V was cut by 6 bases and J by 5 bases, with 19 bases left in between. This CDR3 reads CASSFQQGRGTEAFF. CDR3 DNA sequence: TGTGCCAGCAGCTTCCAACAGGGTAGGGGGACTGAAGCTTTCTTT.

This clone has just a few counts. This chain connects TRBV9 to TRBJ2-7, with D possibly being TRBD2 (6 bases). Germline values: CDR1 SGDLS, CDR2 YYNGEE. The CDR3 spans 14 residues. With 5 bases removed from V and 1 base from J, the gap between germline ends came to 13 bases. The DNA for the CDR3 is TGTGCCAGCAGTGAGGGAGGCCGTTCCTACGAGCAGTACTTC. Protein sequence: CASSEGGRSYEQYF. Drawing the rest from reference TRBV9 and TRBJ2-7, the complete variable domain is DSGVTQTPKHLITATGQRVTLRCSPRSGDLSVYWYQQSLDQGLQFLIQYYNGEERAKGNILERFSAQQFPDLHSELNLSSLELGDSALYFCASSEGGRSYEQYFGPGTRLTVT.